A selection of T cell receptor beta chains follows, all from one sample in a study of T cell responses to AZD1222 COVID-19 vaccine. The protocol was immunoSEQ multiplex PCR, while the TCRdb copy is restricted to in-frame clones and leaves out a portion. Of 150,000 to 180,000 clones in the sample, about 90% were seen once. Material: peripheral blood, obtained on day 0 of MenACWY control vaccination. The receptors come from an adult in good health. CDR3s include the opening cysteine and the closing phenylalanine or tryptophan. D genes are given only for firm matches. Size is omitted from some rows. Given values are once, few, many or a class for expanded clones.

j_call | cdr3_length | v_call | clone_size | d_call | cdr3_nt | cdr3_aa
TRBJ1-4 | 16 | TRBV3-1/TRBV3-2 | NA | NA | TGTGCCAGCAGCCCCCGTCGGGGTGGAACTAATGAAAAACTGTTTTTT | CASSPRRGGTNEKLFF
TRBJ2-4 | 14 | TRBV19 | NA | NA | TGTGCCAGTAATAAGGGGCTTGGCAAAAACATTCAGTACTTC | CASNKGLGKNIQYF
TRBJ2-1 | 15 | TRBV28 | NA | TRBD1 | TGTGCCAGCAGTCCTACCGGGACAGGGCAGCATGAGCAGTTCTTC | CASSPTGTGQHEQFF
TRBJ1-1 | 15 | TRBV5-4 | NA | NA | TGTGCCAGCAGCTTGGGGGGAGGGTTGAACACTGAAGCTTTCTTT | CASSLGGGLNTEAFF
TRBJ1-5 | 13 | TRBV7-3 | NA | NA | TGTGCCAGCAGCCTTGACAGATATCAGCCCCAGCATTTT | CASSLDRYQPQHF
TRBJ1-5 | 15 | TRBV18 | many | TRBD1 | TGTGCCAGCTCACCATGGGGCAGGGGGGAGCAGCCCCAGCATTTT | CASSPWGRGEQPQHF
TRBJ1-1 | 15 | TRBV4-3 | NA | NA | TGCGCCAGCAGCCAAGATAGGTGGGAGTTAACTGAAGCTTTCTTT | CASSQDRWELTEAFF
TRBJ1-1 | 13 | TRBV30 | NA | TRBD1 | TGTGCCTTCACCGACAGGGCTGACACTGAAGCTTTCTTT | CAFTDRADTEAFF
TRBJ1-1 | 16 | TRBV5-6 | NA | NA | TGTGCCAGCAGCTTAGGGTATGACAGGAAAAACACTGAAGCTTTCTTT | CASSLGYDRKNTEAFF
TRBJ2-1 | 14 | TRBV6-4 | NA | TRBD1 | TGTGCCAGCAGTGACCCGGACAGGGACAATGAGCAGTTCTTC | CASSDPDRDNEQFF
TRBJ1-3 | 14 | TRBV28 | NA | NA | TGTGCCAGCAGTTTACCCGGTACTGGAAACACCATATATTTT | CASSLPGTGNTIYF
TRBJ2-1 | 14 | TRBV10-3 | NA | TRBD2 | TGTGCCATCAAGAGTGGCGGGGGGCACAATGAGCAGTTCTTC | CAIKSGGGHNEQFF
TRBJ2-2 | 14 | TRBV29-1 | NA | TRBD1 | TGCAGCGTTGGGACAGGGGGCGCTTTTCGGGAGCTGTTTTTT | CSVGTGGAFRELFF
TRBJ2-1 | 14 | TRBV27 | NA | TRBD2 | TGTGCCAGCAGTTTGAGGCTAGCGGGAGACACGGAGTTCTTC | CASSLRLAGDTEFF
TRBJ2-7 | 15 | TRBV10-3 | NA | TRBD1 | TGTGCCATCAGCGGCTCCGGGACAGGGATCGACGAGCAGTACTTC | CAISGSGTGIDEQYF
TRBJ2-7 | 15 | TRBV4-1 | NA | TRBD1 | TGCGCCAGCAGCCTCCCGGGACAGGGTCGCTACGAGCAGTACTTC | CASSLPGQGRYEQYF
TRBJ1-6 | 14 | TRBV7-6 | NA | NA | TGTGCCAGCACCAAAAGCGGGACCGAGCGGCCCCTCCACTTT | CASTKSGTERPLHF
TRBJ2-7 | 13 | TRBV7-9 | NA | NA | TGTGCCAGCAGGGGTAGGAATACGAACGAGCAGTACTTC | CASRGRNTNEQYF
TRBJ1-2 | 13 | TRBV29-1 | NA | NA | TGCAGCGTTGTCGGGGGGGCTAACTATGGCTACACCTTC | CSVVGGANYGYTF
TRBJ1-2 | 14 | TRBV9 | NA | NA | TGTGCCAGCAGCGTAGTCCGGGTAGGGGATGGCTACACCTTC | CASSVVRVGDGYTF
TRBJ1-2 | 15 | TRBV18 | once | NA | TGTGCCAGCTCACGATCGAATCAGGGTGGCTATGGCTACACCTTC | CASSRSNQGGYGYTF
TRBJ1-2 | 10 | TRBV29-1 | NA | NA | NA | CSVVGPGTIF
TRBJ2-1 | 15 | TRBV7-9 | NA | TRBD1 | TGTGCCAGCAGCGCCCGGGACAGCAGTTACAATGAGCAGTTCTTC | CASSARDSSYNEQFF
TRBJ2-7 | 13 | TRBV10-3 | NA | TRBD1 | TGTGCCATCAGAAGGACAGGGGGCCACGAGCAGTACTTC | CAIRRTGGHEQYF
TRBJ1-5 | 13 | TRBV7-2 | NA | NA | TGTGCCAGCAGCTTTAAGGGGGATCAGCCCCAGCATTTT | CASSFKGDQPQHF
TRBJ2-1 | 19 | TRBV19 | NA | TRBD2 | TGTGCCAGTCAGTATGAGGGGTTCGGGGAGGGGAGCTACTACAATGAGCAGTTCTTC | CASQYEGFGEGSYYNEQFF
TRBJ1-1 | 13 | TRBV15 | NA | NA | TGTGCCACCAGCAGAGTAAACCCCCTTGAAGCTTTCTTT | CATSRVNPLEAFF
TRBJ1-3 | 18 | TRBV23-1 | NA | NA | TGCGCCAGCAGTCACCTCAGACAGGAACTGCTCTCTGGAAACACCATATATTTT | CASSHLRQELLSGNTIYF
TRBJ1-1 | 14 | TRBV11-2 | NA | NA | TGTGCCAGCAGCTTATCCGCACAGAACACTGAAGCTTTCTTT | CASSLSAQNTEAFF
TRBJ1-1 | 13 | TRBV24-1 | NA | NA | TGTGCCACCAGTGATTTGAATGGGGGATTTCACTTCTTT | CATSDLNGGFHFF
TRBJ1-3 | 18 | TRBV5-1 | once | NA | TGCGCCAGCAGCCTCGACGGCACAGGGTTAGGATCTGGAAACACCATATATTTT | CASSLDGTGLGSGNTIYF
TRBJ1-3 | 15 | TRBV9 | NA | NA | TGTGCCAGCAGCGTAGGGGACGGATGGCCAAACACCATATATTTT | CASSVGDGWPNTIYF
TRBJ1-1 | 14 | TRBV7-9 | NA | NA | TGTGCCAGCAGCCCAAGCCTCGACCAAAGGGAAGCTTTCTTT | CASSPSLDQREAFF
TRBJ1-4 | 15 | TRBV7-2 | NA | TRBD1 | TGTGCCAGCAGCGCGAGACAGGGGTATGATGAAAAACTGTTTTTT | CASSARQGYDEKLFF
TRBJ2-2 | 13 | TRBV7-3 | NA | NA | TGTGCCAGCAGCGCAGCGAACACCGGGGAGCTGTTTTTT | CASSAANTGELFF
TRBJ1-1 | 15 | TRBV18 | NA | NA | TGTGCCAGCTCACCTGGGAGGGGAATAGGCACTGAAGCTTTCTTT | CASSPGRGIGTEAFF
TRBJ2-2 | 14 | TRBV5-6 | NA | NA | TGTGCCAGCAGCTCCGGACTTCGGACCGGGGAGCTGTTTTTT | CASSSGLRTGELFF
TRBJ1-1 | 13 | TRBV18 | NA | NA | TGTGCCAGCTCACCAGGGGCGAACACTGAAGCTTTCTTT | CASSPGANTEAFF
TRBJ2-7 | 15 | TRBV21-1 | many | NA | TGTGCCAGCAGCCCGACGCCTCCTGTCTCCTACGAGCAGTACTTC | CASSPTPPVSYEQYF
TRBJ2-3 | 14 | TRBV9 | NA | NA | TGTGCCAGCAGCGTAGGATTAGCGACAGATACGCAGTATTTT | CASSVGLATDTQYF
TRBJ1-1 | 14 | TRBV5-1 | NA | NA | TGCGCCAGCAGCTTGGGGCACCTGAACACTGAAGCTTTCTTT | CASSLGHLNTEAFF
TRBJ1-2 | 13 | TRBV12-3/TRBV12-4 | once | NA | TGTGCCAGCACAGCTAATTCAGACTATGGCTACACCTTC | CASTANSDYGYTF
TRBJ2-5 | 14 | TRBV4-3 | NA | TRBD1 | TGCGCCAGCAGCCCGGGACAGGGGGCGGAGACCCAGTACTTC | CASSPGQGAETQYF
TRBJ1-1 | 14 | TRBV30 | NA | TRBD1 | TGTGCCTGGAGGGGGGACAGGGTGGTCACTGAAGCTTTCTTT | CAWRGDRVVTEAFF
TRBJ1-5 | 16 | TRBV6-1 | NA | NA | TGTGCCAGCAGTGACAGGGGTCCTCGATCCAATCAGCCCCAGCATTTT | CASSDRGPRSNQPQHF
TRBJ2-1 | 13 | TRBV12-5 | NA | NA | TGTGCTAGTGGTCTAAGCGGGTACAATGAGCAGTTCTTC | CASGLSGYNEQFF
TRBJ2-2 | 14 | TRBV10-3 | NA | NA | TGTGCCATCAAGCTAGGCAGGGGCGGCGGGGAGCTGTTTTTT | CAIKLGRGGGELFF
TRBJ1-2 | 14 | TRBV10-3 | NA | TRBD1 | TGTGCCATCAGTGAAGCTGCAGGGGGCTATGGCTACACCTTC | CAISEAAGGYGYTF
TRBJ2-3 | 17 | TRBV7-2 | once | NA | TGTGCCAGCAGCTTAGGGTTGGGAGGCGGTAGCACAGATACGCAGTATTTT | CASSLGLGGGSTDTQYF
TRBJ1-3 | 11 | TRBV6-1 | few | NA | TGTGCCAGCAGTGAATCAAACACCATATATTTT | CASSESNTIYF
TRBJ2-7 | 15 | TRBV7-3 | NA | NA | TGTGCCAGCAGCTTAACTGCGGTGACGAGGTACGAGCAGTACTTC | CASSLTAVTRYEQYF
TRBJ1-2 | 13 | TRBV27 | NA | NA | TGTGCCAGCAGTTTATACACTAACTATGGCTACACCTTC | CASSLYTNYGYTF
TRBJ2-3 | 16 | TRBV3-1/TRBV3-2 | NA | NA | TGTGCCAGCAGCCAAGGTTGGAGGGGGCGCACAGATACGCAGTATTTT | CASSQGWRGRTDTQYF
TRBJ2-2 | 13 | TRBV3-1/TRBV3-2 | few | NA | TGTGCCAGCAGCCCATGGGACACCGGGGAGCTGTTTTTT | CASSPWDTGELFF
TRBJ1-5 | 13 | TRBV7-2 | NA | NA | TGTGCCAGCAGCCCCTATAGCAATCAGCCCCAGCATTTT | CASSPYSNQPQHF
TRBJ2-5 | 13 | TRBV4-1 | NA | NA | TGCGCCAGCAGCCAACACAGGTCCGAGACCCAGTACTTC | CASSQHRSETQYF
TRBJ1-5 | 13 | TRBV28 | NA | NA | TGTGCCATCGCACGGGGGGGCAATCAGCCCCAGCATTTT | CAIARGGNQPQHF
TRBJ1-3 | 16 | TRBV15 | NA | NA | TGTGCCACCAGCAGAGGAGGGGCCAGGGCTGGAAACACCATATATTTT | CATSRGGARAGNTIYF
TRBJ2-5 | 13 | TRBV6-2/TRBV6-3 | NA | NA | TGTGCCAGCAGTCCCGGGACTGAGGGGACCCAGTACTTC | CASSPGTEGTQYF